The T cell receptor beta chain under discussion was sequenced for a study of blood T cells in healthy people across ages. General observations from the study: Getting older went along with TCR beta diversity per million T cells dropping roughly linearly. Changes seen in expanded clonotypes were possibly confounded by donor CMV status left unknown.

Looked up from germline, CDR1 is LGHDT and CDR2 is YNNKEL (reference sequence). CDR3 length: 13 amino acids. V was trimmed by 3 bases and J by 8 bases, leaving 13 bases between them. The authors ran a second PCR of 7 to 11 cycles using a sample-barcoded 5' primer and a J-beta primer mix. In TCRdb, the 5' RACE reads were re-called with MiXCR into one record per CDR3 protein. The top ten hold less than 15% of the sample, which has 650,000 or so distinct CDR3 sequences, about 50% seen once. In its sample, this clonotype was seen a few times. What it binds is not known. The chain combines TRBV3-1 with TRBJ1-1, with a tentative D call TRBD1 (5 bases). This TCR came from an elderly woman in good health. Source material: blood. The CDR3 nucleotides read TGTGCCAGCAGCCACGCAACAAACAGGGAAGCTTTCTTT. Amino acid sequence: CASSHATNREAFF.